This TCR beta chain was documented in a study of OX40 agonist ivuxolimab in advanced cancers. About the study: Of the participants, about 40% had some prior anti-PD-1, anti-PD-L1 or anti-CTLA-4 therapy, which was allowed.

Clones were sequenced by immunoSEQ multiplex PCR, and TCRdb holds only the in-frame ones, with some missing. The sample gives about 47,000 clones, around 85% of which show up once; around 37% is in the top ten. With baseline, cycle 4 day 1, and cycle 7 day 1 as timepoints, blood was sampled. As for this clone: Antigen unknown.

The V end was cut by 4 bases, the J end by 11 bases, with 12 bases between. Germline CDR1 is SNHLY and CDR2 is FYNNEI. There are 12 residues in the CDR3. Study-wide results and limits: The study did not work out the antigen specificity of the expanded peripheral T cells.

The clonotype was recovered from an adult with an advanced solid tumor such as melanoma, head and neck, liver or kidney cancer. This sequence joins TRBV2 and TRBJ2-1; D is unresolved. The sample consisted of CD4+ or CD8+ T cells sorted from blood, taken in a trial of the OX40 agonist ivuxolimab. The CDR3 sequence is CASSADREKQFF. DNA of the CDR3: TGTGCCAGCAGTGCTGACCGAGAAAAGCAGTTCTTC.